The 25 T cell receptor beta chains given below trace back to one sample, sequenced in a study of T cells after posttransplantation cyclophosphamide. Sequenced by immunoSEQ multiplex PCR; TCRdb stores in-frame clones only, minus some. The sample gives about 52,000 clones, approximately 94% of which show up once; approximately 2.8% is in the top ten. The specimen sequenced was PBMCs. These receptors were taken from a woman aged 25 to 45 in good health and a related stem cell transplant donor.

This sequence joins TRBV9 and TRBJ2-3, with D possibly being TRBD2 (6 bases). V was pared by 2 bases and J by 5 bases, with 21 bases between. CDR1 is SGDLS, CDR2 YYNGEE, per germline. This CDR3 region has 17 residues. CDR3 amino acids: CASSVLSGGTVGDTQYF. Here the CDR3 DNA reads TGTGCCAGCAGCGTCCTTAGCGGCGGGACGGTTGGAGATACGCAGTATTTT.

The CDR3 here is CASSASWGQGNTIYF. The CDR3 DNA reads as TGTGCCAGCAGCGCGTCCTGGGGACAGGGAAACACCATATATTTT. The rearrangement joins TRBV7-2 to TRBJ1-3; 7 bases match TRBD1. The germline V gene has CDR1 SGHTA and CDR2 FQGNSA. This CDR3 has 15 residues. V trimming: 5 bases; J trimming: 4 bases; junction bases outside the gene matches: 8.

The V gene is TRBV5-1, the J gene TRBJ2-5, with 9 bases identical to TRBD2. This CDR3 spans 15 amino acids. Per germline, CDR1 SGHRS and CDR2 YFSETQ. J gave up 2 bases and V 2 bases, and 4 bases lay outside the gene matches. CDR3 in amino acids: CASSFYSGGQETQYF. The CDR3 bases are TGCGCCAGCAGCTTCTATAGCGGGGGACAAGAGACCCAGTACTTC.

This clone was seen a single time. The chain has TRBV19 and TRBJ1-5, with D perhaps TRBD1 (5 bases). Germline lookup yields CDR1 LNHDA and CDR2 SQIVND (reference sequence). This CDR3 comprises 14 residues. V lost 5 bases, J lost 5 bases, and 13 bases lay in between. The CDR3, as DNA: TGTGCCAGTAGTTCTCGACAGAAGGATCAGCCCCAGCATTTT. Residues: CASSSRQKDQPQHF.

This rearrangement joins TRBV5-1 to TRBJ2-5, with D tentatively TRBD1 (5 bases). Trimming took off 0 bases at V and 1 base at J, with 7 bases between the two ends. CDR1 SGHRS and CDR2 YFSETQ come from the germline V gene. The CDR3 has 14 amino acids. CDR3 sequence (DNA): TGCGCCAGCAGCTTGGAGCAGGGCCAAGAGACCCAGTACTTC. This codes for CASSLEQGQETQYF.

CDR3 in amino acids: CASRRPGLAGPNEQFF. DNA of the CDR3: TGTGCCAGCAGACGCCCGGGACTAGCGGGGCCCAATGAGCAGTTCTTC. This chain uses TRBV7-9 with TRBJ2-1, with TRBD2 matching over 13 bases. Trimming took 6 bases from V and 6 from J; bases not matched to a gene: 8. The CDR3 has 16 residues. Germline CDR1 SEHNR, CDR2 FQNEAQ (reference sequence).

The chain employs TRBV4-2 and TRBJ2-3, with 8 bases identical to TRBD1. CDR1 is LGHNA and CDR2 is YNFKEQ in the germline V gene. The CDR3 is made up of 17 amino acids. The trim removed 0 bases at V and 2 bases at J, leaving 7 bases unmatched. The CDR3 region has the DNA TGTGCCAGCAGCCAAGATCCGTCAGGGGGCTACACAGATACGCAGTATTTT. Protein sequence: CASSQDPSGGYTDTQYF.

This clone was observed a single time. The V call is TRBV19, the J call TRBJ2-1; 8 bases match TRBD2. J gave up 3 bases and V 7 bases, and 8 bases lay outside the gene matches. Per germline, CDR1 LNHDA and CDR2 SQIVND (reference sequence). This CDR3 has 15 amino acids. The CDR3 protein is CASTPSSGLYNEQFF. CDR3 nucleotides: TGTGCCAGTACCCCTTCTAGCGGGCTCTACAATGAGCAGTTCTTC.

V is TRBV6-5 and J is TRBJ2-1; possibly TRBD1 for D (6 bases). The V gene lost 4 bases and the J gene lost 4 bases, with 11 bases spanning the gap. The CDR3 has 14 amino acids. The germline CDR1 and CDR2 sequences are MNHEY and SVGAGI. CDR3 coding DNA: TGTGCCAGCAGTTTACAGGGCTCTTACAATGAGCAGTTCTTC. Amino acids: CASSLQGSYNEQFF.

This clone was counted a single time. The chain joins TRBV5-1 to TRBJ2-3, with TRBD1 matching 8 bases. The CDR3 runs 17 residues. Looked up from germline, CDR1 is SGHRS and CDR2 is YFSETQ. With V trimmed by 4 bases and J by 5 bases, 15 bases remained unmatched. In nucleotides, the CDR3 is TGCGCCAGCAGCGCCCGAGACAGGGGTGGTTATGGAGATACGCAGTATTTT. It encodes CASSARDRGGYGDTQYF. The full variable domain, with the rest looked up from reference TRBV5-1 and TRBJ2-3, is KAGVTQTPRYLIKTRGQQVTLSCSPISGHRSVSWYQQTPGQGLQFLFEYFSETQRNKGNFPGRFSGRQFSNSRSEMNVSTLELGDSALYLCASSARDRGGYGDTQYFGPGTRLTVL.

This chain connects TRBV12-5 to TRBJ1-3; TRBD1 aligns across 7 bases. This CDR3 contains 14 residues. V was clipped by 5 bases and J by 4 bases; unmatched bases: 5. Germline V CDR1 and CDR2: LGHNT, FRNRAP. In nucleotides, the CDR3 is TGTGCTAGTGGTAACAGGGGACAAGGAAACACCATATATTTT. Its protein is CASGNRGQGNTIYF. Supplemented by reference TRBV12-5 and TRBJ1-3, the full variable domain reads DARVTQTPRHKVTEMGQEVTMRCQPILGHNTVFWYRQTMMQGLELLAYFRNRAPLDDSGMPKDRFSAEMPDATLATLKIQPSEPRDSAVYFCASGNRGQGNTIYFGEGSWLTVV.

The chain carries TRBV10-3 and TRBJ2-1; 10 nucleotides match TRBD2. The CDR3 length is 15 residues. The V and J ends lost 2 bases and 7 bases, in that order; junction bases with no gene match: 5. Germline V CDR1 and CDR2: ENHRY, SYGVKD. CDR3 bases: TGTGCCATCAGTGAGGAGGCTAGCGGGGGTAATGAGCAGTTCTTC. It yields the protein CAISEEASGGNEQFF.

The gene calls are TRBV7-2 and TRBJ1-3; TRBD1 matches 8 bases. The V gene end was trimmed by 4 bases and the J gene end by 1 base; junction bases not matched to a gene: 3. CDR3 length equals 15 residues. CDR1 and CDR2 (germline): SGHTA, FQGNSA. The CDR3 DNA sequence: TGTGCCAGCAGCTCTCGGACAGGGTCTGGAAACACCATATATTTT. The encoded protein is CASSSRTGSGNTIYF.

V usage is TRBV13 and J usage is TRBJ1-1; 12 nucleotides line up with TRBD1. The germline V gene encodes CDR1 PRHDT and CDR2 FYEKMQ (reference sequence). The CDR3 is made up of 18 amino acids. V was clipped by 4 bases and J by 0 bases; unmatched bases: 9. CDR3 in DNA: TGTGCCAGCAGCTCCATCCGGGACAGGGGGCGCATGAACACTGAAGCTTTCTTT. Translation: CASSSIRDRGRMNTEAFF.

This clone was counted a few times. The CDR3, as DNA: TGTGCCAGCAGTGACAGTCGTGGCTACACCTTC. Encoded protein: CASSDSRGYTF. V usage is TRBV28 and J usage is TRBJ1-2; D is possibly TRBD1 (5 bases). CDR1 is MDHEN and CDR2 is SYDVKM in the germline V gene. This CDR3 spans 11 amino acids. V lost 5 bases and J lost 7, with 8 bases in between.

This rearrangement joins TRBV6-5 to TRBJ1-1; 9 bases are a match to TRBD1. The junction had 13 bases not matched to a gene; V was cut back by 2 bases and J by 12 bases. CDR3 length: 15 amino acids. Per germline, CDR1 MNHEY and CDR2 SVGAGI. The CDR3 bases are TGTGCCAGCAGTTACCGTGGGACAGGGAGGGTTAAGACTTTCTTT. Protein product: CASSYRGTGRVKTFF.

The gene calls are TRBV6-1 and TRBJ1-2, with D unclear. CDR1 MNHNS and CDR2 SASEGT come from the germline V gene. CDR3 size: 13 residues. The V end lost 6 bases, the J end lost 1 base, and 9 bases lay between the germline ends. The CDR3 region is CASSYSSNYGYTF. CDR3 in DNA: TGTGCCAGCAGCTACAGCAGTAACTATGGCTACACCTTC.

The rearrangement joins TRBV6-5 to TRBJ2-4; the D gene is possibly TRBD1 (6 bases). There are 16 residues in the CDR3. Per the germline V gene, CDR1 is MNHEY and CDR2 is SVGAGI. Trimming took 4 bases from V and 0 from J, leaving 13 bases between them. CDR3 loop: CASSSPGQEAKNIQYF. The CDR3 DNA reads TGTGCCAGCAGTTCCCCGGGACAAGAAGCCAAAAACATTCAGTACTTC.

This chain joins TRBV12-5 and TRBJ1-1, with D possibly TRBD1 on 5 matching bases. The CDR3 totals 16 residues. The V gene's germline CDR1 is LGHNT and CDR2 FRNRAP. V lost 6 bases to trimming and J lost 1 base, with 18 bases between them. The CDR3, as DNA: TGTGCTAGTGGCCCCTCAGGGCCTGTGGGGAACACTGAAGCTTTCTTT. Translated, it gives CASGPSGPVGNTEAFF.

This clone was seen once. The V and J genes are TRBV10-3 and TRBJ1-2, with 8 bases that match TRBD1. Germline loops: CDR1 ENHRY, CDR2 SYGVKD. The CDR3 length is 13 residues. V gave up 8 bases and J gave up 6 bases; unmatched junction bases: 8. The CDR3 region is CAIYPQGADGYTF. The CDR3 coding sequence is TGTGCCATCTACCCCCAGGGGGCAGATGGCTACACCTTC.

The rearrangement joins TRBV9 to TRBJ2-3; possible D gene TRBD2, 6 bases. Germline lookup yields CDR1 SGDLS and CDR2 YYNGEE. The CDR3 contains 14 residues. Trimming removed 4 bases from V and 4 bases from J, with 13 bases in between. The CDR3 spells CASSSGLSPDTQYF. The CDR3 region has the DNA TGTGCCAGCAGCTCCGGACTAAGCCCAGATACGCAGTATTTT.

The V gene is TRBV6-6, the J gene TRBJ1-1; D gene ambiguous. Trimming pared 2 bases from V and 1 base from J, leaving 8 bases between. This CDR3 is built from 14 residues. The V gene's germline CDR1 is MNHNY and CDR2 SVGAGI (reference sequence). In DNA, the CDR3 is TGTGCCAGCAGTTACGGAGGTGCGAACACTGAAGCTTTCTTT. Amino acids: CASSYGGANTEAFF.

The chain links TRBV2 to TRBJ2-5; 9 bases fit TRBD2. This CDR3 comprises 15 residues. Germline CDR1 reads SNHLY; CDR2 reads FYNNEI. V trimming: 6 bases; J trimming: 2 bases; junction bases outside the gene matches: 7. CDR3 sequence (DNA): TGTGCCAGCAGAGCGGGACTAGCAAGGCAAGAGACCCAGTACTTC. Amino acids: CASRAGLARQETQYF.

The chain combines TRBV10-3 with TRBJ1-4, with a weak D call TRBD1 (6 bases). Per germline, CDR1 ENHRY and CDR2 SYGVKD. Trimming took 9 bases from V and 4 from J, leaving 21 bases between them. CDR3 size: 16 residues. This CDR3 is CAMRRGGRVSNEKLFF. The DNA for the CDR3 is TGTGCCATGAGGCGAGGGGGAAGGGTTAGTAATGAAAAACTGTTTTTT.

V usage is TRBV6-4 and J usage is TRBJ1-5; 10 bases align to TRBD1. Germline V CDR1 and CDR2: MRHNA, SNTAGT. The CDR3 contains 16 residues. V lost 6 bases and J lost 6; bases outside the gene matches: 11. CDR3 bases: TGTGCCAGCAGGCCTCCGGGACAGGGGACGAGTCAGCCCCAGCATTTT. This sequence encodes CASRPPGQGTSQPQHF.